This is a list of T cell receptor beta chains from one sample in a study of blood T cell repertoires in COVID-19. Using immunoSEQ multiplex PCR, the repertoire was profiled, and TCRdb retains in-frame clones only, with some absent. Seen here are about 210,000 clones, less than 90% observed once, and the top ten hold roughly 0.78%. The sample consisted of peripheral blood. The receptors stem from a woman aged 70 to 79 with acute or convalescent COVID-19. CDR3s include the opening cysteine and the closing phenylalanine or tryptophan. A D gene is named only where the DNA matches it firmly. Clone size is shown for a subset of rows, as once, few, many or a class of expanded clone.

v_gene: TRBV7-3; d_gene: TRBD2; j_gene: TRBJ2-2; abundance: few; CDR3nt: TGTGCCAGCAGCTCTGGGACTAGCGGGAGAGCTGGCACCGGGGAGCTGTTTTTT; CDR3aa: CASSSGTSGRAGTGELFF
v_gene: TRBV4-2; d_gene: TRBD1; j_gene: TRBJ1-2; abundance: once; CDR3nt: TGTGCCAGCAGCCCCGCGACAGGGGGCGCGAAGGGCTACACCTTC; CDR3aa: CASSPATGGAKGYTF
v_gene: TRBV5-1; d_gene: TRBD2; j_gene: TRBJ2-5; abundance: -; CDR3nt: TGCGCCAGCAGCTTGGGGTTATTTAGCGGGGGGCAAGAGACCCAGTACTTC; CDR3aa: CASSLGLFSGGQETQYF
v_gene: TRBV28; d_gene: -; j_gene: TRBJ2-2; abundance: -; CDR3nt: TGTGCCAGCACCCCCCTCGGGGGGCTGAGGGAGCTGTTTTTT; CDR3aa: CASTPLGGLRELFF
v_gene: TRBV5-1; d_gene: TRBD1; j_gene: TRBJ1-1; abundance: once; CDR3nt: TGCGCCAGCAGCTCCGGACAGGGGTGGAGCACTGAAGCTTTCTTT; CDR3aa: CASSSGQGWSTEAFF
v_gene: TRBV2; d_gene: -; j_gene: TRBJ1-4; abundance: few; CDR3nt: TGTGCCAGCAGTGACGAGGTACTAAGACTGTTTTTT; CDR3aa: CASSDEVLRLFF
v_gene: TRBV7-9; d_gene: -; j_gene: TRBJ2-7; abundance: -; CDR3nt: TGTGCCAGCAGCTCAACCCCTAACAGGAGGGACGAGCAGTACTTC; CDR3aa: CASSSTPNRRDEQYF
v_gene: TRBV3-1/TRBV3-2; d_gene: -; j_gene: TRBJ1-2; abundance: -; CDR3nt: TGTGCCAGCAGCCCCACGATCGGCGGTGCCTATGGCTACACCTTC; CDR3aa: CASSPTIGGAYGYTF
v_gene: TRBV7-2; d_gene: TRBD2; j_gene: TRBJ2-1; abundance: -; CDR3nt: TGTGCCAGCAGCTTAGGGGGTTGGGGACTAGCATTGGAGCAGTTCTTC; CDR3aa: CASSLGGWGLALEQFF
v_gene: TRBV3-1/TRBV3-2; d_gene: -; j_gene: TRBJ2-3; abundance: -; CDR3nt: TGTGCCAGCAGCCCCGGACAAGATACGCAGTATTTT; CDR3aa: CASSPGQDTQYF
v_gene: TRBV27; d_gene: -; j_gene: TRBJ2-5; abundance: -; CDR3nt: TGTGCCAGCAGTCCCTTGGGATCAGGGGAGACCCAGTACTTC; CDR3aa: CASSPLGSGETQYF
v_gene: TRBV27; d_gene: -; j_gene: TRBJ2-3; abundance: -; CDR3nt: TGTGCCAGCAGTGCCCTTCTAGCGAGGGGCACAGATACGCAGTATTTT; CDR3aa: CASSALLARGTDTQYF
v_gene: TRBV3-1/TRBV3-2; d_gene: TRBD1; j_gene: TRBJ1-3; abundance: -; CDR3nt: TGTGCCAGCAGCCGCCCTAGGACAGGGGGAGATGGAAACACCATATATTTT; CDR3aa: CASSRPRTGGDGNTIYF
v_gene: TRBV3-1/TRBV3-2; d_gene: -; j_gene: TRBJ2-2; abundance: -; CDR3nt: TGTGCCAGCAGCCACAGCACCGGGGAGCTGTTTTTT; CDR3aa: CASSHSTGELFF